This T cell receptor beta chain was identified during a study of early T cells in non-severe SARS-CoV-2 infection. Study-level information: Unsorted whole blood bulk RNA was sequenced, with unpaired chains. Findings and limits, study-wide: VDJdb matching skewed toward anti-spike CD8 responses, missing private and CD4 specificities.

This clonotype was counted only a few times. Its antigen is as yet unknown. The CDR3 runs to 15 residues. Losses at the gene ends were 11 bases for V and 4 bases for J; bases not matched to a gene: 9. Germline-derived CDR1 and CDR2 are MNHNS and SASEGT. Individual cDNA molecules received unique molecular identifiers during library preparation. TCRdb re-called the 5' RACE reads through MiXCR, storing one row per CDR3 protein. The sample shows 25,000 to 35,000 distinct CDR3 sequences, around 7% of them seen only once. V and J are TRBV6-1 and TRBJ2-3; 13 bases are a match to TRBD2. This TCR was sampled from an adult who was a healthcare worker with PCR-confirmed SARS-CoV-2 infection or an uninfected control (not recorded which). The specimen sequenced was whole blood. The CDR3 sequence: CAGGTSGILPDTQYF. CDR3 DNA sequence: TGTGCCGGGGGGACTAGCGGGATCCTCCCAGATACGCAGTATTTT.